This TCR beta chain was observed in a study of early T cells in non-severe SARS-CoV-2 infection. TCRdb re-called the 5' RACE reads through MiXCR, storing one row per CDR3 protein. This repertoire shows 32,000 or so distinct CDR3 sequences, 6.3% found once; its top ten account for 4.5% to 7.5%. Germline CDR1 reads SNHLY; CDR2 reads FYNNEI. The trim removed 6 bases at V and 0 bases at J, leaving 3 bases unmatched. CDR3 length equals 15 residues. This receptor was identified in an adult who was a healthcare worker with PCR-confirmed SARS-CoV-2 infection or an uninfected control (not recorded which). The genes are TRBV2 and TRBJ2-1; 9 bases line up with TRBD2. The sequenced material came from whole blood. This CDR3 reads CASRKREASYNEQFF. The CDR3 DNA follows: TGTGCCAGCAGAAAGCGGGAGGCCTCCTACAATGAGCAGTTCTTC.